This T cell receptor (beta chain) was profiled in a study of T cells in Graves' hyperthyroidism and ophthalmopathy (dated by TCRdb to about 2019). At the level of the whole study: Peripheral blood was collected at initial diagnosis, before any treatment. Prospective prediction of ophthalmopathy was tested in an independent validation cohort consisting of 18 hyperthyroidism patients and 15 to 17 patients who later progressed to ophthalmopathy. To identify distinguishing TCR V-J signatures, a discovery cohort of 95 to 100 patients was used, comprising 40 to 45 with Graves' ophthalmopathy and around 57 with stable Graves' hyperthyroidism. According to the paper, TCR Vbeta CDR3 sequencing was carried out on around 140 peripheral blood samples, which came from approximately 41 ophthalmopathy, around 74 hyperthyroidism and roughly 17 progressor patients. The study also compared thyroid tissue and blood T-cell repertoires from more than five Graves' hyperthyroidism patients. The roughly 100 discovery patients were randomly split 7:3 into training and test sets. Following sampling, methimazole starting at 30 mg daily was given to hyperthyroidism patients, and high-dose intravenous methylprednisolone was given to ophthalmopathy patients. The paper as a whole reports these results and caveats: Most expanded thyroid clonotypes (frequency above 0.001) were also found in blood, which suggests that blood repertoires may mirror thyroid immune responses. In validation, the model predicted progression to ophthalmopathy a median of roughly 6.1 months before onset, with 65% to 71% sensitivity and around 76% specificity. A 13 V-J signature model separated ophthalmopathy from stable hyperthyroidism, with around 91% sensitivity and roughly 82% specificity in cross-validation and 80%/75% in testing. Sample size was not statistically predetermined, and blinding of investigators to group allocation was not performed.

CDR1 and CDR2 were assigned from the germline V gene (reference sequence) as LGHDT and YNNKEL. CDR3 length: 13 amino acids, cysteine to phenylalanine. Only the CDR3 DNA stays, 39 bases, in frame from base 1. V has 8 bases trimmed and J has 5 bases trimmed; junction bases matching no gene number 5. Amplification of TCR beta CDR3 regions was carried out from RNA transcripts. The TCR CDR3 was subjected to a first round of RT-PCR using the HTBI primer set and the Qiagen OneStep RT-PCR kit. Libraries were constructed in a second round of multiplex PCR, after which size selection and purification were performed. Paired-end sequencing of the libraries was performed with 100 bp reads on an Illumina HiSeq2000. The study's own analysis went as follows. SOAPnuke was used to process the raw data, removing reads that contained adapters or uncalled bases, had a mean Phred below 15, or lacked an exact match to the constant primer or identifier. COPE v1.2.5 was used to merge high-quality paired reads, and clonotypes were defined as unique nucleotide sequences. Clonotypes were aligned to IMGT TRBV, TRBD and TRBJ reference segments using MiTCR v1.1. The analysis was restricted to V-J combinations with a frequency above 0.0001, which together covered 99.2% of the repertoires. A TCS score was defined as the ratio between F50 (clonal expansion) and ExV (chaos), using BLOSUM62-based TCRdist between CDR3 peptides within each V-J. Welch's t-statistics and random forest reduced 500 to 650 V-J features to roughly 13, which were used in a naive Bayes classifier (R e1071). TCRdb ran its own pipeline on the public reads, namely fastp trimming at Q25 and MiXCR clone calling, and kept in-frame beta chains. All rows with the same CDR3 protein become a single entry with the most common DNA and genes. The V and J calls shown here were made by TCRdb, not taken from the authors' results. The sample records approximately 530,000 distinct CDR3 sequences, about 20% of which are singletons. About 50% of the sample rests with the top ten.

Ophthalmopathy patients had moderately to severely active disease, Clinical Activity Score of at least 3, NOSPECS grade of at least 4, and duration under 3 months. Exclusion was applied to patients with uncontrolled infections, other autoimmune diseases, pregnancy or lactation. Diagnoses were established on the basis of clinical symptoms, serum thyroxine and TRAb, thyroid ultrasound, and orbital computed tomography. PBMCs were separated from approximately 9.9 ml of fresh peripheral blood using Ficoll-Paque density gradient centrifugation. Total RNA was extracted with Trizol reagent, and quality was checked on an Agilent 2100 Bioanalyzer. As regards this clonotype: It lacks a known antigen. No base-level quality is on record; no much larger clone is a single base apart.

This receptor was obtained from a middle-aged man with Graves' ophthalmopathy. The receptor chain draws on TRBV3-1 and TRBJ1-4, with 7 middle bases fitting TRBD1. Input material: blood. The DNA is as follows: TGTGCCAGCTGTCACAGGGGAAATGAAAAACTGTTTTTT. This sequence encodes CASCHRGNEKLFF.